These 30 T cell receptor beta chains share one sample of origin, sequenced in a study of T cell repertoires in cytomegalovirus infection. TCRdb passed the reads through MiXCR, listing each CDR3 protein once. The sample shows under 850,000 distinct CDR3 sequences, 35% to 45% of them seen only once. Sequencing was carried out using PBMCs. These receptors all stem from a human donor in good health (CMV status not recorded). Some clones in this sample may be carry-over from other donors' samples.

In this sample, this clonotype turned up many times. CDR3 region: CAISESTPGTDTQYF. For the CDR3, the DNA is TGTGCCATCAGTGAGTCTACCCCTGGCACAGATACGCAGTATTTT. The chain has TRBV10-3 and TRBJ2-3, with no clear D. CDR1 and CDR2 (germline): ENHRY, SYGVKD. V lost 0 bases and J lost 1, with 8 bases in between. The CDR3 is 15 amino acids.

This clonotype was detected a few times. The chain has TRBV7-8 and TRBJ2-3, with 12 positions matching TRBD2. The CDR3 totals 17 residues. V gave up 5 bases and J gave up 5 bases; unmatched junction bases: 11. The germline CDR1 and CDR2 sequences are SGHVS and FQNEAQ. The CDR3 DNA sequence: TGTGCCAGCAGCGGAGGGAGACTAGCGGGGGTTGGAGATACGCAGTATTTT. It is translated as CASSGGRLAGVGDTQYF.

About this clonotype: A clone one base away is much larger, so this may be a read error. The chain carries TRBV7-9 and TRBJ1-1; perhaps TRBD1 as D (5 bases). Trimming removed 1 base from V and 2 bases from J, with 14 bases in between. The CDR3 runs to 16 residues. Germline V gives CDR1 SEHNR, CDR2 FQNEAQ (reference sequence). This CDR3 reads CASSLERGRENTEAFF. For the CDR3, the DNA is TGTGCCAGCAGCTTAGAGCGCGGCAGGGAAAACACTGAAGCTTTCTTT.

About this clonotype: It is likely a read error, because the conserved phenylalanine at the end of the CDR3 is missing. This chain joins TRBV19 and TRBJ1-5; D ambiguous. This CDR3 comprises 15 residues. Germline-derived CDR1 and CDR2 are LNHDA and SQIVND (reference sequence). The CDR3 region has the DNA TGTGCCAGTAGTATAGTATTGGACGGTTATCAGGCCCAGCATTTG. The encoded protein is CASSIVLDGYQAQHL.

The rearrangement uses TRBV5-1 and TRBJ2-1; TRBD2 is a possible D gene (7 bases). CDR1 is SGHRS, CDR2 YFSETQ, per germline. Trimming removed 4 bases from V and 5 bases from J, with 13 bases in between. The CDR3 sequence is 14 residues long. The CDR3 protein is CASSPGRGNNEQFF. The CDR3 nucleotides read TGCGCCAGCAGCCCGGGGAGGGGGAACAATGAGCAGTTCTTC.

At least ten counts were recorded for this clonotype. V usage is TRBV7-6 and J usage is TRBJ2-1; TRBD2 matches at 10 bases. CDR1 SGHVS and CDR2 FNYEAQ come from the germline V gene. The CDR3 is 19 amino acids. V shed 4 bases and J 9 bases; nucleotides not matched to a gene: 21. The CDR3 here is CASSSGGAGGPYYPSEQFF. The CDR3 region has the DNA TGTGCCAGCAGCTCGGGGGGAGCGGGAGGGCCTTATTACCCAAGTGAGCAGTTCTTC.

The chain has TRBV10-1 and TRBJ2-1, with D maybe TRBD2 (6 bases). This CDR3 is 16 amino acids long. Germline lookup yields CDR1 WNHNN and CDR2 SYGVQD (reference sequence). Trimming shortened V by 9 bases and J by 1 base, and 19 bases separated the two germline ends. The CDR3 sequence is CARIRASGGSYNEQFF. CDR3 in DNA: TGCGCCAGAATTCGGGCTTCCGGGGGATCCTACAATGAGCAGTTCTTC.

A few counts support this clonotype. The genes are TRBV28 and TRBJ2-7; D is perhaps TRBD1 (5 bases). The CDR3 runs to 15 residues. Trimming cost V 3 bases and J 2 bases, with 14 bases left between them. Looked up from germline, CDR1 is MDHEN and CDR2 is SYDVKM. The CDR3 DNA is TGTGCCAGCAGTTTCCTTGACAGAAACCCCTACGAGCAGTACTTC. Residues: CASSFLDRNPYEQYF.

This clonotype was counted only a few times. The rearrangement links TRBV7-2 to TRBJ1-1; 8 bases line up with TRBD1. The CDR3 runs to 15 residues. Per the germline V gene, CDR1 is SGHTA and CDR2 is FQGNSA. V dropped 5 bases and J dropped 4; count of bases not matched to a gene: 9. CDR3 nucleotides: TGTGCCAGCAGCCCATGGGGACAGGTGGGCACTGAAGCTTTCTTT. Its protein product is CASSPWGQVGTEAFF.

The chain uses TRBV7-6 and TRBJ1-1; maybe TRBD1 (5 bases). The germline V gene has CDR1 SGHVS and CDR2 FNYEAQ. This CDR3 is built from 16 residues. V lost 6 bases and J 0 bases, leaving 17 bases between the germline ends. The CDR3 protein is CASRQWTPFMNTEAFF. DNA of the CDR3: TGTGCCAGCAGACAGTGGACACCTTTTATGAACACTGAAGCTTTCTTT. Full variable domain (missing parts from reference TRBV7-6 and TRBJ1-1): GAGVSQSPRYKVTKRGQDVALRCDPISGHVSLYWYRQALGQGPEFLTYFNYEAQQDKSGLPNDRFSAERPEGSISTLTIQRTEQRDSAMYRCASRQWTPFMNTEAFFGQGTRLTVV.

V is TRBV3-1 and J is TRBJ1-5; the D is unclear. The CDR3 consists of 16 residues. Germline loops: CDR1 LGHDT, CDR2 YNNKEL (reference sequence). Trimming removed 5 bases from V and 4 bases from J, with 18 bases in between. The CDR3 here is CASSLGHSKRNQPQHF. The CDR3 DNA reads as TGTGCCAGCAGCTTGGGCCACAGTAAAAGGAATCAGCCCCAGCATTTT.

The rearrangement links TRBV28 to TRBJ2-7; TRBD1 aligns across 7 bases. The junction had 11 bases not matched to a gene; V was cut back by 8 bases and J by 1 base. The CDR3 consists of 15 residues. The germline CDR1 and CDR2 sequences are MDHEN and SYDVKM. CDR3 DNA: TGTGCCAGCCGCGGCGGGCAACAGGGGTCCTACGAGCAGTACTTC. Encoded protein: CASRGGQQGSYEQYF.

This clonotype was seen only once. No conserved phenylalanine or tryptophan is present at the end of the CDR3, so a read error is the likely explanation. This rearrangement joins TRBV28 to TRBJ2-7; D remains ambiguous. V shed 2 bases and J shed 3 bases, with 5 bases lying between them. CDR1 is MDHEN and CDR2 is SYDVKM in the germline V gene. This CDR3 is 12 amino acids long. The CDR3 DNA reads TGTGCCAGCAGTTTACAGTACTACGAGCAGTACTTA. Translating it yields CASSLQYYEQYL.

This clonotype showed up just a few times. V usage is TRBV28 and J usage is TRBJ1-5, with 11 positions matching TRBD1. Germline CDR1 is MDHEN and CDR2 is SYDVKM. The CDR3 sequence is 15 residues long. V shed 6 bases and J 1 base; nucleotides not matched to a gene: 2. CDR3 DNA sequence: TGTGCCAGCAGGGGACAGGGGGAAAGCAATCAGCCCCAGCATTTT. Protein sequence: CASRGQGESNQPQHF. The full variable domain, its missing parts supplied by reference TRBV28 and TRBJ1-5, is DVKVTQSSRYLVKRTGEKVFLECVQDMDHENMFWYRQDPGLGLRLIYFSYDVKMKEKGDIPEGYSVSREKKERFSLILESASTNQTSMYLCASRGQGESNQPQHFGDGTRLSIL.

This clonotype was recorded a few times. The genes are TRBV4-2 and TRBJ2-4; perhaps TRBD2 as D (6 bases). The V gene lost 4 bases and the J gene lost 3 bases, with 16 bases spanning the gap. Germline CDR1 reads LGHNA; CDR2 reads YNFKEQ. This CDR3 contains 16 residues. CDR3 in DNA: TGTGCCAGCAGCCCCCCTAGCGAGCCCGGCAAAAACATTCAGTACTTC. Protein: CASSPPSEPGKNIQYF.

This chain's CDR3 is CASSLNRYSTEQFF. In nucleotides, the CDR3 is TGTGCCAGCAGCTTAAATAGGTATTCCACTGAGCAGTTCTTC. This chain uses TRBV7-6 with TRBJ2-1; D is undetermined. The CDR3 length is 14 residues. Germline CDR1 and CDR2: SGHVS and FNYEAQ. The V and J ends lost 2 bases and 9 bases respectively, with 14 bases between them.

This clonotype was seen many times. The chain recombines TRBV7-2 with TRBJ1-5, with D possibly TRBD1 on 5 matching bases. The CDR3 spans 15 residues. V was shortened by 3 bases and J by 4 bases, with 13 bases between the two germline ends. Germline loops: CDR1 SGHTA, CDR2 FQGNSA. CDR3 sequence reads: CASSFMGKGNQPQHF. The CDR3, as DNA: TGTGCCAGCAGCTTTATGGGAAAGGGGAATCAGCCCCAGCATTTT.

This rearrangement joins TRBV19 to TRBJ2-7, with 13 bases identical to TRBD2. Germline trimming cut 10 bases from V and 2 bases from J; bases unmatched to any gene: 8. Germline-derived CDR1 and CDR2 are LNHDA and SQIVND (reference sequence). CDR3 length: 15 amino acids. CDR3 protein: CATSGTSGKPYEQYF. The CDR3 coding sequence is TGTGCCACCTCCGGGACTAGCGGGAAGCCCTACGAGCAGTACTTC.

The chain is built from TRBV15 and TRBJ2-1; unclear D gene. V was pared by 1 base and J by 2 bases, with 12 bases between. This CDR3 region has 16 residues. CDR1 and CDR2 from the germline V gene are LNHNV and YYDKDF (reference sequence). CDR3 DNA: TGTGCCACCAGCAGAGGCGGACCGAATCCCTACAATGAGCAGTTCTTC. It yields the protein CATSRGGPNPYNEQFF.

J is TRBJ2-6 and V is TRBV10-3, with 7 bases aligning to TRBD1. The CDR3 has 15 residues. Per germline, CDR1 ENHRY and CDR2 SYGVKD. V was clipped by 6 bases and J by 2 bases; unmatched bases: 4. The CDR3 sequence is CAIRSDRAGANVLTF. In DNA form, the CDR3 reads TGTGCCATCAGATCCGACAGGGCTGGGGCCAACGTCCTGACTTTC.

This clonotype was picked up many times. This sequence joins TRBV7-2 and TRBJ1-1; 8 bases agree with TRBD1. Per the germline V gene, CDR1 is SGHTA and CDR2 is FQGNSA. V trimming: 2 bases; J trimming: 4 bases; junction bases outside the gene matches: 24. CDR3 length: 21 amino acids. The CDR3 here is CASSLRGGYAGTGGQGTEAFF. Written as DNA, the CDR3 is TGTGCCAGCAGCTTAAGGGGAGGGTATGCGGGGACAGGTGGTCAAGGCACTGAAGCTTTCTTT.

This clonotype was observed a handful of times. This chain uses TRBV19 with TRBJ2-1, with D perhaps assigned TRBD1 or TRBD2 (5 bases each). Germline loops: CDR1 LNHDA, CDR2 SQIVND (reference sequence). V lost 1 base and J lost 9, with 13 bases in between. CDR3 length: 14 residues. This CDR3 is CASSIVGGNGEQFF. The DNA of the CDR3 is TGTGCCAGTAGTATAGTTGGGGGAAACGGTGAGCAGTTCTTC.

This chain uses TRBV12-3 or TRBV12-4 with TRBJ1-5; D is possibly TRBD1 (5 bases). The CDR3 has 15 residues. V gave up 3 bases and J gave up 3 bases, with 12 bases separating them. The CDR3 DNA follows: TGTGCCAGCAGTTTTACTGCAGGGTACAATCAGCCCCAGCATTTT. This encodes CASSFTAGYNQPQHF.

The CDR3 region is CASSLRQGAGAEKLFF. The CDR3 region has the DNA TGTGCCAGCAGTCTTCGACAGGGGGCTGGTGCGGAAAAACTGTTTTTT. This sequence joins TRBV7-9 and TRBJ1-4, with 10 bases identical to TRBD1. The CDR3 length is 16 residues. Germline values: CDR1 SEHNR, CDR2 FQNEAQ (reference sequence). V trimming: 6 bases; J trimming: 8 bases; junction bases outside the gene matches: 12.

CDR3 protein: CATSGTGHSDQPQHF. The CDR3 coding sequence is TGTGCCACCAGCGGGACAGGGCATTCCGATCAGCCCCAGCATTTT. The chain links TRBV15 to TRBJ1-5, with 9 positions matching TRBD1. The CDR3 is 15 residues long. CDR1 is LNHNV, CDR2 YYDKDF, per germline (reference sequence). The J segment lost 5 bases and the V segment lost 5 bases, leaving 7 bases of the junction unmatched.

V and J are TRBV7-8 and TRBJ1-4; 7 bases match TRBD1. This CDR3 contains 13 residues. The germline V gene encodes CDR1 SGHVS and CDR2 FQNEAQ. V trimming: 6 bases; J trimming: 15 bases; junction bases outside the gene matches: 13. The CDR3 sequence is CASSRSGGRGLFF. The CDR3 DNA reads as TGTGCCAGCAGTCGTAGCGGGGGCAGGGGGTTGTTTTTT.

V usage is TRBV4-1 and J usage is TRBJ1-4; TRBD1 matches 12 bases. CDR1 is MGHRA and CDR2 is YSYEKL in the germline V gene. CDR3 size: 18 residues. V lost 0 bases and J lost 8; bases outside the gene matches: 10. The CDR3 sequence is CASSQDPFIGTGGEKLFF. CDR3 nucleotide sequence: TGCGCCAGCAGCCAAGATCCATTTATAGGGACAGGGGGCGAAAAACTGTTTTTT.

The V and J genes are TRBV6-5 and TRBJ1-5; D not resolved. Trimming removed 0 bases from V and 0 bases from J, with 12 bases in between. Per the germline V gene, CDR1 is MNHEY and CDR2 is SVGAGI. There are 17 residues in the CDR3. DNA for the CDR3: TGTGCCAGCAGTTACTCGAGCCATCGGAATAGCAATCAGCCCCAGCATTTT. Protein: CASSYSSHRNSNQPQHF.

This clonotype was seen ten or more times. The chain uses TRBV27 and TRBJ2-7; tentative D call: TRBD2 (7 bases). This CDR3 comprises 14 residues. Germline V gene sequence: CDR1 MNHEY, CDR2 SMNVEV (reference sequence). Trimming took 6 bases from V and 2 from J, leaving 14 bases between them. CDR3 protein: CASSPGGGPYEQYF. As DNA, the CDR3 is TGTGCCAGCAGCCCTGGGGGGGGGCCCTACGAGCAGTACTTC.

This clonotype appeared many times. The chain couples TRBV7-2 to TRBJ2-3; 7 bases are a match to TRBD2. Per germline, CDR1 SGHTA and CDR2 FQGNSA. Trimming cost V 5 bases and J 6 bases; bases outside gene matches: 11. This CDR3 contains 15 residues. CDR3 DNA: TGTGCCAGCAGCCCGAGCGGGGAGCGGGTGGATACGCAGTATTTT. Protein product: CASSPSGERVDTQYF.